These T cell receptor beta chains were read from a single sample in a study of OX40 agonist ivuxolimab in advanced cancers. Assay used: immunoSEQ multiplex PCR; TCRdb lists only in-frame clones, some missing. The sample carries some 110,000 clones, 93% recorded once. The sample was CD4+ or CD8+ T cells sorted from blood, taken in a trial of the OX40 agonist ivuxolimab. The receptors come from an adult with an advanced solid tumor such as melanoma, head and neck, liver or kidney cancer. Both conserved end residues are part of each CDR3. D genes are given only for firm matches. The size of a clone is reported for some rows only, either as once, few or many, or as a class for expanded clones.

d_gene: TRBD1
abundance: .
v_gene: TRBV12-5
j_gene: TRBJ1-2
CDR3aa: CASGVGQSYGYTF
CDR3nt: TGTGCTAGTGGCGTGGGACAGAGCTATGGCTACACCTTC

d_gene: .
abundance: once
v_gene: TRBV19
j_gene: TRBJ2-1
CDR3aa: CASSMKSSYNEQFF
CDR3nt: TGTGCCAGTAGTATGAAATCGTCCTACAATGAGCAGTTCTTC

d_gene: TRBD1
abundance: .
v_gene: TRBV29-1
j_gene: TRBJ1-2
CDR3aa: CSVDSGTDGYTF
CDR3nt: TGCAGCGTTGATAGCGGGACAGATGGCTACACCTTC

d_gene: .
abundance: .
v_gene: TRBV10-1
j_gene: TRBJ1-5
CDR3aa: CASSSGNNQPQHF
CDR3nt: TGCGCCAGCAGTTCCGGGAACAATCAGCCCCAGCATTTT

d_gene: .
abundance: .
v_gene: TRBV7-2
j_gene: TRBJ1-1
CDR3aa: CASSLIQGTEAFF
CDR3nt: TGTGCCAGCAGCTTAATACAGGGCACTGAAGCTTTCTTT

d_gene: .
abundance: once
v_gene: TRBV7-8
j_gene: TRBJ2-1
CDR3aa: CASSLAQRGQRFF
CDR3nt: TGTGCCAGCAGCTTAGCGCAAAGGGGCCAGCGGTTCTTC

d_gene: TRBD1
abundance: .
v_gene: TRBV7-9
j_gene: TRBJ1-4
CDR3aa: CASSLGQGLEKLFF
CDR3nt: TGTGCCAGCAGCTTGGGACAGGGGCTTGAAAAACTGTTTTTT

d_gene: .
abundance: .
v_gene: TRBV9
j_gene: TRBJ2-7
CDR3aa: CASSGLESAYEQYF
CDR3nt: TGTGCCAGCAGCGGACTAGAATCCGCATACGAGCAGTACTTC

d_gene: .
abundance: .
v_gene: TRBV5-4
j_gene: TRBJ2-3
CDR3aa: CASSFQGSSDTQYF
CDR3nt: TGTGCCAGCAGCTTTCAGGGCAGCTCAGATACGCAGTATTTT

d_gene: TRBD1
abundance: .
v_gene: TRBV2
j_gene: TRBJ2-5
CDR3aa: CASSEDRGQQETQYF
CDR3nt: TGTGCCAGCAGCGAGGACAGGGGACAACAAGAGACCCAGTACTTC

d_gene: TRBD2
abundance: .
v_gene: TRBV7-2
j_gene: TRBJ2-7
CDR3aa: CASSPVWRLAGGSYEQYF
CDR3nt: TGTGCCAGCAGCCCAGTGTGGCGTCTAGCGGGAGGCTCCTACGAGCAGTACTTC

d_gene: .
abundance: .
v_gene: TRBV4-2
j_gene: TRBJ1-2
CDR3aa: CASSQARQGYGYTF
CDR3nt: TGTGCCAGCAGCCAAGCTCGGCAGGGCTATGGCTACACCTTC

d_gene: .
abundance: .
v_gene: TRBV14
j_gene: TRBJ2-7
CDR3aa: CASSRVGTLTYEQYF
CDR3nt: TGTGCCAGCAGCCGCGTGGGGACACTGACCTACGAGCAGTACTTC

d_gene: TRBD2
abundance: .
v_gene: TRBV14
j_gene: TRBJ2-2
CDR3aa: CASSQELAGVNTGELFF
CDR3nt: TGTGCCAGCAGCCAAGAACTAGCGGGAGTTAACACCGGGGAGCTGTTTTTT

d_gene: .
abundance: .
v_gene: TRBV18
j_gene: TRBJ1-1
CDR3aa: CASSPLSGRSDTEAFF
CDR3nt: TGTGCCAGCTCACCTTTATCGGGTAGGTCAGACACTGAAGCTTTCTTT

d_gene: .
abundance: .
v_gene: TRBV7-9
j_gene: TRBJ2-1
CDR3aa: CASSPFGAGAIPYNEQFF
CDR3nt: TGTGCCAGCAGCCCATTCGGGGCAGGGGCTATTCCCTACAATGAGCAGTTCTTC

d_gene: TRBD2
abundance: .
v_gene: TRBV28
j_gene: TRBJ2-1
CDR3aa: CASSLAGGTSEQFF
CDR3nt: TGTGCCAGCAGTTTAGCGGGAGGGACCAGTGAGCAGTTCTTC

d_gene: TRBD1
abundance: .
v_gene: TRBV28
j_gene: TRBJ2-5
CDR3aa: CASSLLQGAPSNQETQYF
CDR3nt: TGTGCCAGCAGTTTATTACAGGGGGCACCTTCGAACCAAGAGACCCAGTACTTC

d_gene: .
abundance: .
v_gene: TRBV6-5
j_gene: TRBJ1-5
CDR3aa: CASSFPTGPQHF
CDR3nt: TGTGCCAGCAGTTTCCCGACAGGGCCCCAGCATTTT

d_gene: .
abundance: .
v_gene: TRBV2
j_gene: TRBJ1-2
CDR3aa: CASSVKPDFYGYTF
CDR3nt: TGTGCCAGCAGTGTAAAACCGGATTTCTATGGCTACACCTTC

d_gene: .
abundance: .
v_gene: TRBV5-4
j_gene: TRBJ1-1
CDR3aa: CASSSLPPNTEAFF
CDR3nt: TGTGCCAGCAGCTCCTTACCCCCGAACACTGAAGCTTTCTTT

d_gene: .
abundance: .
v_gene: TRBV18
j_gene: TRBJ2-4
CDR3aa: CASSPLSLTDKNIQYF
CDR3nt: TGTGCCAGCTCACCATTATCCCTGACAGATAAAAACATTCAGTACTTC

d_gene: .
abundance: .
v_gene: TRBV11-3
j_gene: TRBJ1-1
CDR3aa: CASSLATNTEAFF
CDR3nt: TGTGCCAGCAGCCTGGCCACGAACACTGAAGCTTTCTTT

d_gene: .
abundance: .
v_gene: TRBV28
j_gene: TRBJ2-3
CDR3aa: CASSSGGEGTDTQYF
CDR3nt: TGTGCCAGCAGCTCCGGAGGGGAAGGCACAGATACGCAGTATTTT

d_gene: TRBD2
abundance: .
v_gene: TRBV30
j_gene: TRBJ2-7
CDR3aa: CAWRFTSGGQSYEQYF
CDR3nt: TGTGCCTGGAGGTTTACTAGCGGGGGGCAGTCGTACGAGCAGTACTTC

d_gene: .
abundance: .
v_gene: TRBV25-1
j_gene: TRBJ2-5
CDR3aa: CASSEYGQIQETQYF
CDR3nt: TGTGCCAGCAGTGAATACGGACAGATCCAGGAGACCCAGTACTTC

d_gene: TRBD1
abundance: .
v_gene: TRBV18
j_gene: TRBJ1-2
CDR3aa: CASSPQDREGYTF
CDR3nt: TGTGCCAGCTCACCCCAGGACAGGGAAGGCTACACCTTC

d_gene: TRBD2
abundance: once
v_gene: TRBV7-2
j_gene: TRBJ2-6
CDR3aa: CASSGLAGAGANVLTF
CDR3nt: TGTGCCAGCAGCGGACTAGCGGGAGCTGGGGCCAACGTCCTGACTTTC

d_gene: TRBD1
abundance: few
v_gene: TRBV7-6
j_gene: TRBJ1-6
CDR3aa: CASSPTGVNSPLHF
CDR3nt: TGTGCCAGCAGCCCTACAGGGGTGAATTCACCCCTCCACTTT

d_gene: .
abundance: .
v_gene: TRBV6-5
j_gene: TRBJ2-7
CDR3aa: CASSYTYRLRSYEQYF
CDR3nt: TGTGCCAGCAGTTACACCTACAGGCTTCGTTCCTACGAGCAGTACTTC

d_gene: .
abundance: .
v_gene: TRBV5-4
j_gene: TRBJ1-3
CDR3aa: CASSREPHLFSGNTIYF
CDR3nt: TGTGCCAGCTCCAGGGAGCCCCATCTTTTCTCCGGAAACACCATATATTTT

d_gene: .
abundance: .
v_gene: TRBV11-3
j_gene: TRBJ2-2
CDR3aa: CASSLDRGTGELFF
CDR3nt: TGTGCCAGCAGCTTAGATCGGGGTACCGGGGAGCTGTTTTTT

d_gene: .
abundance: few
v_gene: TRBV2
j_gene: TRBJ2-5
CDR3aa: CASTRADYDF
CDR3nt: TGTGCCAGCACCAGGGCCGACTATGACTTC

d_gene: .
abundance: once
v_gene: TRBV4-1
j_gene: TRBJ2-5
CDR3aa: CASSLSTVGTQYF
CDR3nt: TGCGCCAGCAGCCTTTCGACAGTTGGGACCCAGTACTTC

d_gene: TRBD1
abundance: .
v_gene: TRBV5-6
j_gene: TRBJ2-1
CDR3aa: CASSLLGTGGNEQFF
CDR3nt: TGTGCCAGCAGCTTGCTCGGGACAGGGGGTAATGAGCAGTTCTTC

d_gene: .
abundance: .
v_gene: TRBV9
j_gene: TRBJ2-7
CDR3aa: CASSVGGPPYEQYF
CDR3nt: TGTGCCAGCAGCGTAGGGGGTCCTCCCTACGAGCAGTACTTC

d_gene: .
abundance: .
v_gene: TRBV7-2
j_gene: TRBJ2-2
CDR3aa: CASPQGPANTGELFF
CDR3nt: TGTGCCAGTCCCCAGGGCCCCGCGAACACCGGGGAGCTGTTTTTT

d_gene: .
abundance: .
v_gene: TRBV6-9
j_gene: TRBJ2-5
CDR3aa: CASSLERKVRGQYF
CDR3nt: TGTGCCAGCAGTTTGGAGCGGAAAGTCCGGGGCCAGTACTTC

d_gene: .
abundance: .
v_gene: TRBV2
j_gene: TRBJ1-1
CDR3aa: CASRDQGHGTEAFF
CDR3nt: TGTGCCAGCAGGGACCAGGGGCACGGCACTGAAGCTTTCTTT

d_gene: TRBD1
abundance: .
v_gene: TRBV19
j_gene: TRBJ2-2
CDR3aa: CASKGRQGRDTGELFF
CDR3nt: TGTGCCAGTAAGGGGCGACAGGGGCGGGACACCGGGGAGCTGTTTTTT